This TCR beta chain is from a study of control samples from healthy donors and cancer patients. Germline CDR1 and CDR2: SGHRS and YFSETQ. Trimming cost V 6 bases and J 4 bases; bases outside gene matches: 5. The CDR3 is made up of 14 amino acids. Some clones are missing from TCRdb's copy, which holds only in-frame ones; the method was immunoSEQ multiplex PCR. The sample shows about 130,000 clones, just under 90% of them seen only once. The chain is built from TRBV5-1 and TRBJ2-5, with 11 bases lining up with TRBD2. The sequenced sample was PBMCs. The source is a man in his fifties with head and neck cancer. CDR3 sequence: CASTPGTSGETQYF. CDR3 nucleotides: TGCGCCAGCACCCCTGGGACTAGCGGAGAGACCCAGTACTTC.